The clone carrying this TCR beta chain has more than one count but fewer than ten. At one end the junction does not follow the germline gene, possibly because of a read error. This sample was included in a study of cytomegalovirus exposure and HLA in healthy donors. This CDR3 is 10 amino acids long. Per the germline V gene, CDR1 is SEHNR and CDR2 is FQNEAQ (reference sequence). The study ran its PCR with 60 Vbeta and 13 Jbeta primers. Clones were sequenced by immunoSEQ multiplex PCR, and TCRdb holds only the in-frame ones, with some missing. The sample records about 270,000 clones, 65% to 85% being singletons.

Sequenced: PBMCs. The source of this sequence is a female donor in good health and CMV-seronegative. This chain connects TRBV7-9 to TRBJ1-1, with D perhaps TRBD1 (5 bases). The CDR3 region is CSSSAGGEFF. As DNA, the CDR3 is TGTTCCAGCAGCGCCGGGGGAGAATTCTTT.